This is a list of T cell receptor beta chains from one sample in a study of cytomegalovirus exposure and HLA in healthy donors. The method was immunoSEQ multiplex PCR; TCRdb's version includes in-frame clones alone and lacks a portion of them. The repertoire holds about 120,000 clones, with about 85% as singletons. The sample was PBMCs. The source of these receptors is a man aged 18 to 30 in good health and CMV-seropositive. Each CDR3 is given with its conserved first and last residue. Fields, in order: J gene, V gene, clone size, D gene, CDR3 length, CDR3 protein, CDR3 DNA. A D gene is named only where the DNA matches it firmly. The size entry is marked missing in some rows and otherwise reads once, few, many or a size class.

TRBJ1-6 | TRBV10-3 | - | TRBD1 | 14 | CAITGQRNNSPLHF | TGTGCCATCACGGGACAGCGGAATAATTCACCCCTCCACTTT
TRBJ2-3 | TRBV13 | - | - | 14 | CATAPSRGTDTQYF | TGTGCCACCGCCCCCAGCAGGGGCACAGATACGCAGTATTTT
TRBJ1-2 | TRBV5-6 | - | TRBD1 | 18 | CASSSDRFGQGGSYGYTF | TGTGCCAGCAGCTCGGATCGGTTCGGACAGGGTGGCAGCTATGGCTACACCTTC
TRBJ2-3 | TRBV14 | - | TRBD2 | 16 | CASSPVKQRGLDTQYF | TGTGCCAGCAGCCCCGTAAAACAGCGGGGGTTAGATACGCAGTATTTT
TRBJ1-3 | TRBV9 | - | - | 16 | CASSVEPAGPGNTIYF | TGTGCCAGCAGCGTAGAACCTGCGGGACCTGGAAACACCATATATTTT
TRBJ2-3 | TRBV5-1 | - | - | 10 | CASQLDTQYF | TGCGCCAGCCAACTCGATACGCAGTATTTT
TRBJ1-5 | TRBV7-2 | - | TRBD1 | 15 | CASSLATGGDQPQHF | TGTGCCAGCAGCTTAGCGACAGGGGGGGATCAGCCCCAGCATTTT
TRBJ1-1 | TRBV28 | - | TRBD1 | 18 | CASSLPMGQRFLNTEAFF | TGTGCCAGCAGCCTACCGATGGGACAGAGATTTTTGAACACTGAAGCTTTCTTT
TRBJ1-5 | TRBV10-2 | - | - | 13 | CASSGQNIQPQHF | TGCGCCAGCAGTGGACAGAATATTCAGCCCCAGCATTTT
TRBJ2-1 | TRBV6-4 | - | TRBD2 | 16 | CASSEEGLAGHNEQFF | TGTGCCAGCAGTGAAGAGGGACTAGCGGGTCACAATGAGCAGTTCTTC
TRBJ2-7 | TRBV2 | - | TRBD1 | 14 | CASSLGQGAYEQYF | TGTGCCAGCAGTTTAGGACAGGGGGCCTACGAGCAGTACTTC
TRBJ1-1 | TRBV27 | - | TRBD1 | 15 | CASSLRGHMNTEAFF | TGTGCCAGCAGTTTGAGGGGGCACATGAACACTGAAGCTTTCTTT
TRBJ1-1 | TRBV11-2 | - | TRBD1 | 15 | CASSWGQEVNTEAFF | TGTGCCAGCAGCTGGGGACAGGAGGTGAACACTGAAGCTTTCTTT
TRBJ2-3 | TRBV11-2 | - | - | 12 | CASSLDPDTQYF | TGTGCCAGCAGCTTAGATCCGGATACGCAGTATTTT
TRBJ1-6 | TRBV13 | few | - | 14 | CASSFRGYNSPLHF | TGTGCCAGCAGCTTCAGGGGCTATAATTCACCCCTCCACTTT
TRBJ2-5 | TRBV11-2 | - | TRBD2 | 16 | CASSLGTSGPQETQYF | TGTGCCAGCAGCTTAGGTACTAGCGGTCCCCAAGAGACCCAGTACTTC
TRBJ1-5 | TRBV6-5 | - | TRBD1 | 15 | CASSYSRGGSQPQHF | TGTGCCAGCAGTTACTCGAGAGGGGGCTCTCAGCCCCAGCATTTT
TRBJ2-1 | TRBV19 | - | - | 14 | CASSPISGVTSQFF | TGTGCCAGTAGCCCAATCTCGGGAGTGACTAGTCAGTTCTTC
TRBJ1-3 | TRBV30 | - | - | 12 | CAWGGLGNTIYF | TGTGCCTGGGGCGGTCTGGGAAACACCATATATTTT
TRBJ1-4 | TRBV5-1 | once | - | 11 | CASSRGEKLFF | TGCGCCAGCAGCAGAGGGGAAAAACTGTTTTTT
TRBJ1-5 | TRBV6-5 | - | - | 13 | CASSSSLSQPQHF | TGTGCCAGCAGTTCCTCCCTAAGCCAGCCCCAGCATTTT
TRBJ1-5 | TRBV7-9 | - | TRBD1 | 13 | CASGTGSVQPQHF | TGTGCCAGCGGGACAGGGTCTGTTCAGCCCCAGCATTTT
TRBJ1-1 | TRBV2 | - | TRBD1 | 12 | CASSLWTGEAFF | TGTGCCAGCAGTCTCTGGACAGGAGAAGCTTTCTTT
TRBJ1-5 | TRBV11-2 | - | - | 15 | CASSLERSSNQPQHF | TGTGCCAGCAGCTTAGAGAGGAGTAGCAATCAGCCCCAGCATTTT
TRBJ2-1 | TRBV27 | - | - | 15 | CASSTLGLTYNEQFF | TGTGCCAGCAGTACCCTCGGACTCACCTACAATGAGCAGTTCTTC
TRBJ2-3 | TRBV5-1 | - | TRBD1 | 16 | CASSLPGTGATDTQYF | TGCGCCAGCAGCTTGCCCGGGACAGGGGCTACAGATACGCAGTATTTT
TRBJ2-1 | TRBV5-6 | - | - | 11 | CASSLSGEQFF | TGTGCCAGCAGCTTGAGCGGGGAGCAGTTCTTC
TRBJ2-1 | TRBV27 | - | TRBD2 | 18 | CASSFALAGGPRYNEQFF | TGTGCCAGCAGTTTCGCACTAGCGGGGGGGCCAAGGTACAATGAGCAGTTCTTC
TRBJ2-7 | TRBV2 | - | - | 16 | CASSEGMGLGLHEQYF | TGTGCCAGCAGTGAAGGGATGGGACTGGGATTGCACGAGCAGTACTTC
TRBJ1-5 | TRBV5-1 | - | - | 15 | CASSLAGSVNQPQHF | TGCGCCAGCAGCTTGGCCGGTTCCGTCAATCAGCCCCAGCATTTT
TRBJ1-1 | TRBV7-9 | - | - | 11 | CASSLTAEAFF | TGTGCCAGCAGCTTAACGGCTGAAGCTTTCTTT
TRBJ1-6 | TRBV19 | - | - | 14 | CASKSAGDNSPLHF | TGTGCCAGTAAGTCTGCAGGGGATAATTCACCCCTCCACTTT
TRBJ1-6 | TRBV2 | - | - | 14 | CASISGTDNSPLHF | TGTGCCAGCATATCCGGGACTGATAATTCACCCCTCCACTTT
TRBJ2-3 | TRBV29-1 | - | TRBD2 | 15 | CSGIGLAESTDTQYF | TGCAGCGGAATAGGACTAGCGGAGAGCACAGATACGCAGTATTTT
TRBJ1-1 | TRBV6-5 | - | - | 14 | CASSRTIENTEAFF | TGTGCCAGCAGCCGTACCATAGAAAACACTGAAGCTTTCTTT
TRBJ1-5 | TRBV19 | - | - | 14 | CASSITGGNQPQHF | TGTGCCAGTAGTATTACGGGAGGGAATCAGCCCCAGCATTTT
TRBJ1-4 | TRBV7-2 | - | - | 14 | CASSSPGLIEKLFF | TGTGCCAGCAGCTCTCCGGGTCTCATTGAAAAACTGTTTTTT
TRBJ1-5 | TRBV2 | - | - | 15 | CASSRGQPSNQPQHF | TGTGCCAGCAGCAGAGGACAGCCTAGCAATCAGCCCCAGCATTTT
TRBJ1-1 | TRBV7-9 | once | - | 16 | CASSLISGGDGTEAFF | TGTGCCAGCAGCTTAATAAGTGGAGGGGATGGCACTGAAGCTTTCTTT
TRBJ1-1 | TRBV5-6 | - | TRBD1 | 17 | CASSLVSGTDMNTEAFF | TGTGCCAGCAGCTTGGTGTCCGGGACAGACATGAACACTGAAGCTTTCTTT
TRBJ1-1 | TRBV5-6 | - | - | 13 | CASSWRWNTEAFF | TGTGCCAGCAGCTGGAGATGGAACACTGAAGCTTTCTTT
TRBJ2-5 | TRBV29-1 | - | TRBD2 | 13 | CSFLAGGGETQYF | TGCAGCTTTCTAGCGGGGGGTGGAGAGACCCAGTACTTC
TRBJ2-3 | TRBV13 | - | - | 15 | CASSSLGGSTDTQYF | TGTGCCAGCAGTTCACTCGGGGGTAGCACAGATACGCAGTATTTT
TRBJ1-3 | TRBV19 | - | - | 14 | CASYESLSGNTIYF | TGTGCCAGCTATGAGAGTCTATCTGGAAACACCATATATTTT
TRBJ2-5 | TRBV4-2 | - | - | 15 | CASSRGTVELETQYF | TGTGCCAGCAGCCGAGGGACTGTCGAACTGGAGACCCAGTACTTC
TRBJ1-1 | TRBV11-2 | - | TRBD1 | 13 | CASSLQGVAEAFF | TGTGCCAGCAGCTTACAGGGGGTGGCTGAAGCTTTCTTT
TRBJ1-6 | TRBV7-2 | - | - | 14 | CASSPNPGISPLHF | TGTGCCAGCAGCCCTAATCCAGGGATTTCACCCCTCCACTTT
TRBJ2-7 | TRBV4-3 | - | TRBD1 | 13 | CASSPQTGGEQYF | TGCGCCAGCAGCCCTCAGACAGGGGGCGAGCAGTACTTC
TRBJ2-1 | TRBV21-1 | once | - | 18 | CASSKREDRVSSYNEQFF | TGTGCCAGCAGCAAAAGGGAGGACAGGGTTAGCTCCTACAATGAGCAGTTCTTC
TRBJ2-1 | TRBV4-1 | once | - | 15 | CASSQWLRSYNEQFF | TGCGCCAGCAGCCAATGGCTCAGGTCCTACAATGAGCAGTTCTTC
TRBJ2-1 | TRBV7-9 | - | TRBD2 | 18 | CASTALIAGGGSYNEQFF | TGTGCCAGCACCGCCCTCATTGCGGGGGGGGGCTCCTACAATGAGCAGTTCTTC
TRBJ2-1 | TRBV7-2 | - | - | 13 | CASSLGQNNEQFF | TGTGCCAGCAGCTTAGGCCAGAACAATGAGCAGTTCTTC
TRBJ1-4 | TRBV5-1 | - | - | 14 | CASSFETPGEKLFF | TGCGCCAGCAGCTTCGAGACCCCGGGTGAAAAACTGTTTTTT